The 10 T cell receptor beta chains given below trace back to one sample, sequenced in a study of radiotherapy plus CTLA-4 blockade in lung cancer. The data were produced by immunoSEQ multiplex PCR, yet TCRdb's version contains in-frame clones alone and is incomplete. This table has around 80,000 clones, about 80% appearing once. The specimen comprised peripheral blood, sampled from a patient treated with radiotherapy plus ipilimumab. These receptors all come from a human donor with non-small cell lung cancer who had stable disease on radiotherapy plus ipilimumab.

The rearrangement uses TRBV27 and TRBJ2-5; D is undetermined. The V and J ends lost 5 bases and 2 bases respectively, with 12 bases between them. The length of the CDR3 is 14 residues. Germline-derived CDR1 and CDR2 are MNHEY and SMNVEV (reference sequence). The CDR3 region has the DNA TGTGCCAGCAGTCGCCCCGGGCAGCAAGAGACCCAGTACTTC. It encodes CASSRPGQQETQYF.

This chain connects TRBV19 to TRBJ1-6, with D possibly being TRBD1 (5 bases). Germline-derived CDR1 and CDR2 are LNHDA and SQIVND (reference sequence). Trimming left V 3 bases short and J 7 bases short, with 13 bases between. There are 15 residues in the CDR3. CDR3 in amino acids: CASSMWQGLNSPLHF. DNA for the CDR3: TGTGCCAGTAGTATGTGGCAGGGCCTAAATTCACCCCTCCACTTT.

The gene calls are TRBV19 and TRBJ2-6; D gene ambiguous. The CDR3 totals 15 residues. The germline V gene has CDR1 LNHDA and CDR2 SQIVND (reference sequence). The V end was cut by 0 bases, the J end by 2 bases, with 5 bases between. This CDR3 reads CASSIDQAGANVLTF. The CDR3 region has the DNA TGTGCCAGTAGTATAGACCAGGCTGGGGCCAACGTCCTGACTTTC.

The rearrangement joins TRBV7-9 to TRBJ2-5; the D is unclear. The CDR3 sequence is 11 residues long. Per the germline V gene, CDR1 is SEHNR and CDR2 is FQNEAQ (reference sequence). Trimming took off 3 bases at V and 5 bases at J, with 4 bases between the two ends. The DNA of the CDR3 is TGTGCCAGCAGCTTCAGCGAGACCCAGTACTTC. It translates to CASSFSETQYF.

The J gene is TRBJ1-2, the V gene TRBV7-9, with 11 bases lining up with TRBD1. The germline CDR1 and CDR2 sequences are SEHNR and FQNEAQ (reference sequence). The CDR3 consists of 17 residues. V was clipped by 4 bases and J by 4 bases; unmatched bases: 11. Here the CDR3 reads CASSSPGQGVPFYGYTF. The CDR3 DNA follows: TGTGCCAGCAGCTCGCCGGGACAGGGGGTTCCTTTCTATGGCTACACCTTC. Combining the CDR3 with reference TRBV7-9 and TRBJ1-2 gives the whole variable domain DTGVSQNPRHKITKRGQNVTFRCDPISEHNRLYWYRQTLGQGPEFLTYFQNEAQLEKSRLLSDRFSAERPKGSFSTLEIQRTEQGDSAMYLCASSSPGQGVPFYGYTFGSGTRLTVV.

Note on this clone: Relative to the germline gene, one junction end is altered; a read error may explain this. The V call is TRBV10-2, the J call TRBJ2-1, with D perhaps matching TRBD2 (6 bases). This CDR3 region has 17 residues. CDR1 and CDR2 from the germline V gene are WSHSY and SAAADI. The CDR3 region is CASSESMREASLGLSVF. The DNA of the CDR3 is TGCGCCAGCAGTGAGTCGATGCGGGAAGCTTCCCTTGGTCTGTCGGTCTTC.

This rearrangement joins TRBV7-4 to TRBJ2-7; D is uncertain. This CDR3 region has 12 residues. V gave up 4 bases and J gave up 0 bases, with 4 bases separating them. From germline, CDR1 is SGHVT and CDR2 SQSDAQ. The CDR3, as DNA: TGTGCCAGCAGCTACAGCTCCTACGAGCAGTACTTC. Translating gives CASSYSSYEQYF.

The rearrangement links TRBV28 to TRBJ1-5; TRBD1 might be the D (6 bases). Germline lookup yields CDR1 MDHEN and CDR2 SYDVKM. The CDR3 contains 16 residues. V lost 5 bases to trimming and J lost 2 bases, with 16 bases between them. The DNA of the CDR3 is TGTGCCAGCAGTCAGTATACAGGGTCCGGCAATCAGCCCCAGCATTTT. It is translated as CASSQYTGSGNQPQHF.

The V gene is TRBV27, the J gene TRBJ1-5; 9 bases agree with TRBD1. The CDR3 loop spans 14 amino acids. The V gene's germline CDR1 is MNHEY and CDR2 SMNVEV (reference sequence). V lost 5 bases to trimming and J lost 7 bases; unmatched junction nucleotides: 6. The CDR3 coding sequence is TGTGCCAGCAGTCCGGGGACAGGGAGGCAGCCCCAGCATTTT. It codes for CASSPGTGRQPQHF.

J is TRBJ2-1 and V is TRBV11-2, with 8 bases matching TRBD2. The junction had 14 bases not matched to a gene; V was cut back by 1 base and J by 9 bases. This CDR3 spans 17 amino acids. Germline V lookup: CDR1 SGHAT, CDR2 FQNNGV. The DNA of the CDR3 is TGTGCCAGCAGCTTAGTGGGGTTTCCGGGGGGGCTCCTTGAGCAGTTCTTC. Its translation: CASSLVGFPGGLLEQFF.